The 2 T cell receptor beta chains below all came from one sample that was sequenced in a study of T cells in Graves' hyperthyroidism and ophthalmopathy. Using RNA transcripts as the source, TCR beta CDR3 regions were amplified. Primed by the HTBI set, a first-round RT-PCR was run on the TCR CDR3. TCRdb passed the multiplex PCR reads through MiXCR, listing each CDR3 protein once. Of 150,000 or so distinct CDR3 sequences listed, 22% are singletons. The specimen sequenced was blood. Receptors were obtained from a woman between 45 and 60 years old with Graves' hyperthyroidism that later progressed to Graves' ophthalmopathy.

This clonotype occurred many times. The J gene is TRBJ1-1, the V gene TRBV5-1; D not resolved. V lost 3 bases, J lost 1 base, and 10 bases lay in between. This CDR3 is built from 14 residues. From germline, CDR1 is SGHRS and CDR2 YFSETQ. The CDR3 sequence: CASSWSLENTEAFF. The CDR3, as DNA: TGCGCCAGCAGCTGGTCCTTGGAGAACACTGAAGCTTTCTTT.

This clonotype was seen ten or more times. The gene calls are TRBV6-1 and TRBJ1-1, with a weak D call TRBD1 (6 bases). The V and J ends lost 5 bases and 2 bases respectively, with 15 bases between them. This CDR3 has 15 amino acids. CDR1 is MNHNS, CDR2 SASEGT, per germline. CDR3 residues: CASSSGAGGNTEAFF. DNA of the CDR3: TGTGCCAGCAGTTCAGGCGCGGGGGGCAACACTGAAGCTTTCTTT.